This T cell receptor (beta chain) is drawn from a study of blood T cell repertoires in COVID-19. The assay was immunoSEQ multiplex PCR, and TCRdb's table has in-frame clones only and misses some. The sample records around 300,000 clones, more than 75% being singletons. CDR3 length: 19 amino acids. This chain links TRBV21-1 with TRBJ2-3; TRBD2, as called in the table, went unchecked against the DNA. TRBV21-1 is a pseudogene. The source of this sequence is a man aged 45-65 years with active or convalescent COVID-19. Input material: peripheral blood. CDR3 in DNA: TGTGCCAGCAGCAAAGTTATACCGTGTGGGGGGGCAAGCACAGATACGCAGTATTTT. Translation: CASSKVIPCGGASTDTQYF.